Listed below are T cell receptor beta chains from one sample, sequenced in a study of cytomegalovirus exposure and HLA in healthy donors. Profiling relied on immunoSEQ multiplex PCR, and the TCRdb table lists in-frame clones only, not all of them. The table shows roughly 78,000 clones, with over 50% occurring only once. The sequenced sample consisted of PBMCs. Receptors were obtained from a man aged 40-49 years in good health and CMV-seropositive. CDR3s include the opening cysteine and the closing phenylalanine or tryptophan. The D gene is left open where the match is weak. Clone size is not always given. Where it is, it says once, few, many or a class for expanded clones.

J gene | D gene | clone size | V gene | CDR3 length | CDR3 protein | CDR3 DNA
TRBJ1-1 | NA | NA | TRBV11-3 | 14 | CASSSGLRNTEAFF | TGTGCCAGCAGCTCCGGACTGAGGAACACTGAAGCTTTCTTT
TRBJ2-5 | NA | NA | TRBV7-3 | 14 | CASSLTRSEETQYF | TGTGCCAGCAGCTTAACGCGGTCTGAAGAGACCCAGTACTTC
TRBJ2-1 | TRBD2 | NA | TRBV14 | 13 | CASSQTSGAEQFF | TGTGCCAGCAGCCAGACTAGCGGGGCGGAGCAGTTCTTC
TRBJ1-1 | TRBD1 | NA | TRBV30 | 12 | CACLQGDTEAFF | TGTGCCTGCCTACAGGGGGACACTGAAGCTTTCTTT
TRBJ1-6 | NA | few | TRBV12-2 | 18 | CASRLGGQGWADNSPLHF | TGTGCAAGTCGCTTAGGAGGACAGGGATGGGCTGATAATTCACCCCTCCACTTT
TRBJ2-7 | TRBD1 | NA | TRBV30 | 12 | CAWGTGVGEQYF | TGTGCCTGGGGGACAGGGGTGGGCGAGCAGTACTTC
TRBJ1-6 | TRBD1 | NA | TRBV9 | 20 | CASSVADQGAIEVYNSPLHF | TGTGCCAGCAGCGTAGCGGACCAGGGGGCGATTGAGGTTTATAATTCACCCCTCCACTTT
TRBJ2-5 | TRBD2 | NA | TRBV9 | 16 | CASSVGLAQYGETQYF | TGTGCCAGCAGCGTAGGACTAGCCCAATATGGGGAGACCCAGTACTTC
TRBJ2-7 | NA | NA | TRBV5-1 | 13 | CASSLETAYEQYF | TGCGCCAGCAGCTTGGAAACAGCCTACGAGCAGTACTTC
TRBJ2-2 | TRBD1 | few | TRBV2 | 15 | CASSGDRGVAGELFF | TGTGCCAGCAGTGGGGACAGGGGAGTTGCCGGGGAGCTGTTTTTT
TRBJ2-3 | TRBD2 | NA | TRBV4-1 | 17 | CASSRPRGGGSTDTQYF | TGCGCCAGCAGCCGGCCCCGTGGCGGGGGAAGCACAGATACGCAGTATTTT
TRBJ1-2 | TRBD1 | NA | TRBV4-1 | 16 | CASSQDLTGVDYGYTF | TGCGCCAGCAGCCAAGATCTGACAGGGGTAGACTATGGCTACACCTTC
TRBJ1-1 | TRBD1 | NA | TRBV28 | 17 | CASSNYFSGTGSTEAFF | TGTGCCAGCAGTAACTACTTTTCCGGGACAGGCAGCACTGAAGCTTTCTTT
TRBJ1-6 | NA | few | TRBV7-9 | 13 | CASKAGAGSPLHF | TGTGCCAGCAAGGCGGGGGCAGGGTCACCCCTCCACTTT
TRBJ2-3 | NA | NA | TRBV7-9 | 12 | CASSAGWDTQYF | TGTGCCAGCAGCGCAGGGTGGGATACGCAGTATTTT
TRBJ1-6 | NA | few | TRBV5-1 | 15 | CASSFRTQGDSPLHF | TGCGCCAGCAGCTTTAGGACACAAGGTGATTCACCCCTCCACTTT
TRBJ2-2 | TRBD2 | once | TRBV7-3 | 17 | CASSLLPGGTLPGELFF | TGTGCCAGCAGCTTACTTCCGGGGGGGACCCTTCCCGGGGAGCTGTTTTTT
TRBJ2-3 | TRBD1 | once | TRBV2 | 15 | CASPVGQVSTDTQYF | TGTGCCAGCCCTGTTGGACAGGTTAGCACAGATACGCAGTATTTT
TRBJ1-6 | NA | NA | TRBV15 | 13 | CATGLQGESPLHF | TGTGCCACCGGTTTGCAGGGTGAATCACCCCTCCACTTT
TRBJ1-5 | TRBD1 | few | TRBV6-1 | 15 | CASSYRGYSNQPQHF | TGTGCCAGCAGCTACAGGGGCTATAGCAATCAGCCCCAGCATTTT
TRBJ2-5 | NA | NA | TRBV5-4 | 14 | CASSLGLIQETQYF | TGTGCCAGCAGCTTGGGGCTCATCCAAGAGACCCAGTACTTC
TRBJ2-2 | TRBD2 | NA | TRBV11-2 | 17 | CASSPAGIERATGELFF | TGTGCCAGCAGTCCAGCGGGGATCGAGCGTGCCACCGGGGAGCTGTTTTTT
TRBJ2-1 | TRBD2 | once | TRBV27 | 15 | CASSFPAGGLDEQFF | TGTGCCAGCAGTTTTCCAGCGGGGGGCCTGGATGAGCAGTTCTTC
TRBJ1-4 | TRBD1 | few | TRBV7-9 | 17 | CASSLGAGGPSNEKLFF | TGTGCCAGCAGCTTAGGGGCAGGGGGACCTTCTAATGAAAAACTGTTTTTT
TRBJ1-6 | NA | few | TRBV6-1 | 14 | CASRSTGSNSPLHF | TGTGCCAGCAGATCGACAGGTAGCAATTCACCCCTCCACTTT
TRBJ2-4 | NA | NA | TRBV7-2 | 14 | CASSLALTENIQYF | TGTGCCAGCAGCTTAGCGCTCACAGAAAACATTCAGTACTTC
TRBJ1-1 | NA | few | TRBV5-1 | 15 | CASSPGDVLNTEAFF | TGCGCCAGCAGCCCAGGGGACGTTTTGAACACTGAAGCTTTCTTT
TRBJ2-1 | NA | NA | TRBV10-3 | 12 | CAISIQRSGQFF | TGTGCCATCAGTATACAGCGGTCGGGGCAGTTCTTC
TRBJ1-2 | NA | few | TRBV5-1 | 15 | CASSSFQGTNYGYTF | TGCGCCAGCAGCTCGTTCCAGGGAACAAACTATGGCTACACCTTC
TRBJ1-1 | NA | NA | TRBV7-2 | 13 | CASSSQVNTEAFF | TGTGCCAGCAGCTCCCAGGTTAATACTGAAGCTTTCTTT
TRBJ1-1 | NA | few | TRBV10-3 | 16 | CAISPRVGFVTSEAFF | TGTGCCATCAGTCCTCGGGTCGGGTTTGTGACCAGTGAAGCTTTCTTT
TRBJ1-6 | NA | NA | TRBV27 | 13 | CATRGINNSPLHF | TGTGCCACTAGAGGGATAAATAATTCACCCCTCCACTTT
TRBJ2-7 | TRBD2 | NA | TRBV4-1 | 17 | CASSQGSGWGGNYEQYF | TGCGCCAGCAGCCAAGGCTCAGGGTGGGGGGGGAACTACGAGCAGTACTTC
TRBJ1-6 | TRBD1 | NA | TRBV4-1 | 18 | CASSQDRTGASYNSPLHF | TGCGCCAGCAGCCAAGACCGGACAGGGGCATCCTATAATTCACCCCTCCACTTT
TRBJ2-1 | TRBD1 | once | TRBV4-1 | 15 | CASQIGQGSYNEQFF | TGCGCCAGCCAAATCGGACAGGGCTCCTACAATGAGCAGTTCTTC